These 18 T cell receptor beta chains were sequenced from one sample in a study of control samples from healthy donors and cancer patients. Libraries were prepared by immunoSEQ multiplex PCR; TCRdb keeps only in-frame clonotypes and omits some of them. The sample holds about 150,000 clones, 80% to 95% seen once. Sequencing was carried out using blood. These receptors originate from a woman aged 40 to 50 in good health.

The V gene is TRBV11-1, the J gene TRBJ2-1, with D perhaps assigned TRBD1 or TRBD2 (6 bases each). CDR1 and CDR2 from the germline V gene are SGHAT and FQDESV (reference sequence). Trimming took 2 bases from V and 1 from J, leaving 9 bases between them. The CDR3 has 15 residues. The CDR3, as DNA: TGTGCCAGCAGCTTATCGGGGGCATCCTACAATGAGCAGTTCTTC. This sequence encodes CASSLSGASYNEQFF.

The V gene is TRBV15, the J gene TRBJ1-2; possible D gene TRBD1, 6 bases. CDR3 length: 13 residues. Germline V lookup: CDR1 LNHNV, CDR2 YYDKDF (reference sequence). Trimming removed 7 bases at V and 7 bases at J, with 16 bases between. CDR3 amino acids: CATTRKGVGGYTF. DNA for the CDR3: TGTGCCACCACCCGGAAGGGGGTGGGTGGCTACACCTTC.

This clone has only a few counts. The chain employs TRBV12-5 and TRBJ1-4, with D unresolved. V shed 4 bases and J shed 8 bases, with 14 bases lying between them. The CDR3 contains 14 residues. The germline V gene has CDR1 LGHNT and CDR2 FRNRAP. Here the CDR3 reads CASGSGGSSEKLFF. As DNA, the CDR3 is TGTGCTAGTGGTTCCGGAGGGAGCTCAGAAAAACTGTTTTTT.

The chain is built from TRBV29-1 and TRBJ2-7, with D perhaps TRBD2 (5 bases). Deletions cut 7 bases from V and 3 bases from J, with 10 bases between. CDR1 and CDR2 (germline): SQVTM, ANQGSEA. CDR3 length equals 11 residues. The CDR3 is CSAGRDYEQYF. The CDR3 DNA sequence: TGCAGCGCGGGCCGGGACTACGAGCAGTACTTC.

The rearrangement joins TRBV9 to TRBJ2-2; 9 bases line up with TRBD2. Per the germline V gene, CDR1 is SGDLS and CDR2 is YYNGEE. V lost 0 bases to trimming and J lost 3 bases; unmatched junction nucleotides: 3. The CDR3 loop spans 16 amino acids. CDR3 sequence: CASSVAAGGYTGELFF. CDR3 DNA sequence: TGTGCCAGCAGCGTAGCGGCGGGGGGGTACACCGGGGAGCTGTTTTTT.

V gene TRBV29-1 combines with J gene TRBJ1-2, with 11 positions matching TRBD1. The CDR3 consists of 13 residues. Trimming at V came to 2 bases and at J to 8 bases, leaving 4 bases not matched to a gene. Germline lookup yields CDR1 SQVTM and CDR2 ANQGSEA. CDR3 protein: CSVERTGGGGYTF. The CDR3 region has the DNA TGCAGCGTTGAAAGGACAGGGGGCGGAGGCTACACCTTC.

The chain combines TRBV27 with TRBJ2-7, with D perhaps matching TRBD1 (6 bases). V lost 3 bases, J lost 2 bases, and 11 bases lay in between. CDR1 MNHEY and CDR2 SMNVEV come from the germline V gene (reference sequence). This CDR3 has 14 residues. DNA for the CDR3: TGTGCCAGCAGTTTGAAGGGGGAAACCTACGAGCAGTACTTC. Protein: CASSLKGETYEQYF.

The chain links TRBV4-1 to TRBJ1-1; D is ambiguous. From germline, CDR1 is MGHRA and CDR2 YSYEKL. The V end lost 5 bases, the J end lost 0 bases, and 16 bases lay between the germline ends. The length of the CDR3 is 16 residues. CDR3 nucleotides: TGCGCCAGCAGCGGGGTTGGGTTCGTGATGAACACTGAAGCTTTCTTT. Its protein product is CASSGVGFVMNTEAFF.

The gene calls are TRBV18 and TRBJ1-6, with D maybe TRBD1 (5 bases). Germline V lookup: CDR1 KGHSH, CDR2 LQKENI. The germline V and J ends were trimmed by 3 bases and 10 bases, with 13 bases remaining between them. This CDR3 is 14 amino acids long. The CDR3 region is CASSPGQGGSPLHF. CDR3 DNA: TGTGCCAGCTCACCGGGCCAGGGTGGGTCACCCCTCCACTTT.

The CDR3 nucleotides are TGTGCCAGCAGCCCGGCTGGGACAGGGGAATATGTCGGGGAGCTGTTTTTT. This translates into CASSPAGTGEYVGELFF. J is TRBJ2-2 and V is TRBV7-9; 10 nucleotides align to TRBD1. This CDR3 has 17 amino acids. Unmatched junction bases numbered 13, after V lost 5 bases and J lost 7 bases. Per the germline V gene, CDR1 is SEHNR and CDR2 is FQNEAQ (reference sequence).

The J gene is TRBJ1-1, the V gene TRBV7-3, with 9 positions matching TRBD1. This CDR3 is built from 14 residues. V shed 3 bases, J shed 6 bases, and the junction held 5 bases outside the gene matches. Germline assignment: CDR1 SGHTA and CDR2 FQGTGA. For the CDR3, the DNA is TGTGCCAGCAGCTTGACAGGGGGAAAGGCTGAAGCTTTCTTT. Its protein product is CASSLTGGKAEAFF.

The V and J genes are TRBV28 and TRBJ1-5; D is undetermined. Trimming shortened V by 2 bases and J by 1 base, and 6 bases separated the two germline ends. The CDR3 has 14 amino acids. CDR1 and CDR2 from the germline V gene are MDHEN and SYDVKM. The CDR3 DNA follows: TGTGCCAGCAGTTTAGGAGGAAGCAATCAGCCCCAGCATTTT. As protein: CASSLGGSNQPQHF. Combining the CDR3 with reference TRBV28 and TRBJ1-5 gives the whole variable domain DVKVTQSSRYLVKRTGEKVFLECVQDMDHENMFWYRQDPGLGLRLIYFSYDVKMKEKGDIPEGYSVSREKKERFSLILESASTNQTSMYLCASSLGGSNQPQHFGDGTRLSIL.

The rearrangement uses TRBV6-1 and TRBJ2-2; a possible D gene is TRBD2 (7 bases). The CDR3 spans 15 residues. Germline assignment: CDR1 MNHNS and CDR2 SASEGT. Trimming cost V 1 base and J 7 bases, with 13 bases left between them. The CDR3 is CASSEVGGQGGELFF. CDR3 nucleotide sequence: TGTGCCAGCAGTGAAGTCGGGGGGCAGGGCGGGGAGCTGTTTTTT.

CDR3 sequence reads: CASSPKENTGELFF. In nucleotides, the CDR3 is TGTGCCAGCAGTCCGAAGGAGAACACCGGGGAGCTGTTTTTT. V is TRBV11-1 and J is TRBJ2-2; no reliable D call. This CDR3 spans 14 amino acids. With 6 bases removed from V and 1 base from J, the gap between germline ends came to 9 bases. The germline gives CDR1 SGHAT, CDR2 FQDESV (reference sequence).

The chain uses TRBV4-1 and TRBJ1-1; no definite D call. From germline, CDR1 is MGHRA and CDR2 YSYEKL. The CDR3 runs 14 residues. Trimming shortened V by 4 bases and J by 2 bases, and 11 bases separated the two germline ends. In nucleotides, the CDR3 is TGCGCCAGCAGCCCTGGGCGGTATAACACTGAAGCTTTCTTT. Its translation: CASSPGRYNTEAFF.

The gene calls are TRBV12-3 or TRBV12-4 and TRBJ2-7, with a tentative D call TRBD1 (6 bases). The V and J ends lost 6 bases and 7 bases respectively, with 13 bases between them. The CDR3 runs 12 residues. The CDR3: CASSLTGREQYF. CDR3 nucleotide sequence: TGTGCCAGCAGCCTCACAGGGAGAGAGCAGTACTTC.

The chain is built from TRBV7-9 and TRBJ2-1; TRBD2 matches 8 bases. Germline V gene lookup returns CDR1 SEHNR and CDR2 FQNEAQ (reference sequence). The CDR3 extends over 15 amino acids. V was pared by 7 bases and J by 3 bases, with 8 bases of the junction left unmatched. CDR3 region: CASIPGGGIYNEQFF. The CDR3 nucleotides are TGTGCCAGCATCCCGGGCGGGGGGATCTACAATGAGCAGTTCTTC.

This chain links TRBV28 with TRBJ2-2; the match to TRBD2 covers 7 bases. Per germline, CDR1 MDHEN and CDR2 SYDVKM. The CDR3 consists of 14 residues. Unmatched junction bases numbered 0, after V lost 4 bases and J lost 1 base. CDR3 sequence reads: CASSWGGNTGELFF. CDR3 DNA sequence: TGTGCCAGCAGTTGGGGGGGGAACACCGGGGAGCTGTTTTTT.